Sequencing of this TCR beta chain was carried out in a study of radiation and T cells in renal cell carcinoma. Regarding treatment: treatment-naive control, cytoreductive nephrectomy. The patient's renal cell carcinoma had clear cell pathology. CDR1 is SNHLY and CDR2 is FYNNEI in the germline V gene. This CDR3 spans 10 amino acids. The germline V and J ends were trimmed by 9 bases and 6 bases, with 5 bases remaining between them. The protocol was immunoSEQ multiplex PCR, while the TCRdb copy is restricted to in-frame clones and leaves out a portion. The sample yields roughly 14,000 clones, more than 55% seen once.

V is TRBV2 and J is TRBJ2-2; D is ambiguous. This sequence originates from a man aged 55 to 69 with renal cell carcinoma. Sequenced here: tumor tissue, sampled from a patient whose treatment was nephrectomy without radiotherapy. The chain's CDR3 is CASRAGELFF. The CDR3 DNA is TGTGCCAGTAGGGCCGGGGAGCTGTTTTTT. Full variable domain (remainder filled in from reference TRBV2 and TRBJ2-2): EPEVTQTPSHQVTQMGQEVILRCVPISNHLYFYWYRQILGQKVEFLVSFYNNEISEKSEIFDDQFSVERPDGSNFTLKIRSTKLEDSAMYFCASRAGELFFGEGSRLTVL.